Listed here are 24 T cell receptor beta chains from one sample, sequenced in a study of blood T cell repertoires in COVID-19. TCRdb's copy holds only in-frame clones and misses some; the assay was immunoSEQ multiplex PCR. In the table there are around 170,000 clones, about 88% of which are singletons. The sequencing input was PBMCs or T cells enriched from blood (not recorded which). The source is a young woman who had recovered from COVID-19.

The genes are TRBV10-2 and TRBJ2-3, with TRBD2 identical over 7 bases. This CDR3 contains 16 residues. The junction had 15 bases not matched to a gene; V was cut back by 10 bases and J by 2 bases. Germline values: CDR1 WSHSY, CDR2 SAAADI. The CDR3: CATLLLAGVYTDTQYF. The CDR3 region has the DNA TGCGCCACCCTCCTTTTGGCGGGGGTGTACACAGATACGCAGTATTTT.

This clone was observed a few times. The chain carries TRBV5-1 and TRBJ1-4, with unresolved D. Trimming took off 2 bases at V and 0 bases at J, with 8 bases between the two ends. CDR3 size: 15 residues. CDR1 is SGHRS and CDR2 is YFSETQ in the germline V gene. For the CDR3, the DNA is TGCGCCAGCAGCTTAAGAGAGTCAACTAATGAAAAACTGTTTTTT. It specifies CASSLRESTNEKLFF.

This chain connects TRBV12-3 or TRBV12-4 to TRBJ1-2; TRBD1 is a possible D gene (6 bases). Trimming left V 4 bases short and J 5 bases short, with 11 bases between. The CDR3 spans 13 residues. The CDR3 region has the DNA TGTGCCAGCAGTTGGACAGTGAATTATGGCTACACCTTC. Its translation is CASSWTVNYGYTF.

The V gene is TRBV5-1, the J gene TRBJ1-1; D gene uncertain. The CDR3 spans 15 residues. V was trimmed by 2 bases and J by 0 bases, leaving 11 bases between them. CDR1 SGHRS and CDR2 YFSETQ come from the germline V gene. CDR3 loop: CASSFGSQVNTEAFF. CDR3 nucleotide sequence: TGCGCCAGCAGCTTCGGAAGTCAGGTGAACACTGAAGCTTTCTTT.

The V gene is TRBV29-1, the J gene TRBJ2-5; TRBD1 agrees at 7 bases. The CDR3 loop spans 13 amino acids. CDR1 SQVTM and CDR2 ANQGSEA come from the germline V gene. V lost 2 bases to trimming and J lost 5 bases; unmatched junction nucleotides: 5. CDR3 bases: TGCAGCGTTGAATCAGGGGGTGGCGAGACCCAGTACTTC. It codes for CSVESGGGETQYF.

The chain employs TRBV7-8 and TRBJ2-7; D not certain. The CDR3 covers 14 residues. Trimming took off 3 bases at V and 1 base at J, with 10 bases between the two ends. The germline gives CDR1 SGHVS, CDR2 FQNEAQ. CDR3 sequence reads: CASSLGYGSYEQYF. DNA for the CDR3: TGTGCCAGCAGCTTGGGTTACGGGTCCTACGAGCAGTACTTC.

The chain is built from TRBV6-2 or TRBV6-3 and TRBJ1-5; D remains unclear. The CDR3 has 15 residues. Germline V lookup: CDR1 MNHEY, CDR2 SVGEGT. Trimming shortened V by 3 bases and J by 2 bases, and 11 bases separated the two germline ends. CDR3 sequence: CASSYEGVGNQPQHF. CDR3 coding DNA: TGTGCCAGCAGTTATGAGGGAGTAGGCAATCAGCCCCAGCATTTT.

The gene calls are TRBV9 and TRBJ2-2, with D possibly being TRBD1 (6 bases). Germline CDR1 and CDR2: SGDLS and YYNGEE. The CDR3 consists of 13 residues. Trimming pared 3 bases from V and 3 bases from J, leaving 6 bases between. The CDR3 sequence is CASSGTDTGELFF. DNA for the CDR3: TGTGCCAGCAGCGGGACAGACACCGGGGAGCTGTTTTTT.

Details on this clone: At one boundary the junction diverges from the germline segment, which might be a read error. The V and J genes are TRBV6-6 and TRBJ1-5; no reliable D call. The CDR3 runs 16 residues. The germline V gene has CDR1 MNHNY and CDR2 SVGAGI (reference sequence). CDR3 region: CASSDSAGMSNQPQHF. Here the CDR3 DNA reads TGTGCCAGCAGTGACTCGGCGGGGATGAGCAATCAGCCCCAGCATTTT.

The J gene is TRBJ2-1, the V gene TRBV19; 7 bases align to TRBD2. The CDR3 runs 16 residues. Germline V lookup: CDR1 LNHDA, CDR2 SQIVND (reference sequence). V shed 3 bases, J shed 11 bases, and the junction held 16 bases outside the gene matches. The CDR3 region is CASSIPVGGTYPKQFF. In DNA form, the CDR3 reads TGTGCCAGTAGTATCCCGGTCGGGGGGACCTACCCTAAGCAGTTCTTC.

This clone appeared once. This chain uses TRBV5-1 with TRBJ2-7; TRBD1 matches 7 bases. J gave up 4 bases and V 0 bases, and 7 bases lay outside the gene matches. This CDR3 is 15 amino acids long. Germline V lookup: CDR1 SGHRS, CDR2 YFSETQ. CDR3 amino acids: CASSLALGTEYEQYF. CDR3 nucleotide sequence: TGCGCCAGCAGCTTGGCTCTCGGGACAGAGTACGAGCAGTACTTC.

V gene TRBV5-5 combines with J gene TRBJ2-5; the D is unclear. Trimming took 0 bases from V and 5 from J, leaving 5 bases between them. Germline CDR1 and CDR2: SGHKS and YYEKEE (reference sequence). The CDR3 covers 12 residues. The CDR3 DNA reads as TGTGCCAGCAGCTTGGCCTTCGAGACCCAGTACTTC. Translated, it gives CASSLAFETQYF.

The rearrangement links TRBV27 to TRBJ1-1; TRBD1 aligns across 9 bases. The CDR3 spans 11 residues. From germline, CDR1 is MNHEY and CDR2 SMNVEV (reference sequence). V gave up 4 bases and J gave up 10 bases; unmatched junction bases: 1. CDR3: CASSSTGGAFF. The CDR3 DNA follows: TGTGCCAGCAGTTCGACAGGGGGAGCTTTCTTT.

The chain has TRBV4-1 and TRBJ1-1, with 7 bases lining up with TRBD1. CDR3 length: 14 residues. The V segment lost 4 bases and the J segment 1 base; nucleotides outside the gene matches: 3. In germline, CDR1 is MGHRA, CDR2 YSYEKL. Here the CDR3 DNA reads TGCGCCAGCAGCCGCGACAGGGCGAACACTGAAGCTTTCTTT. Protein product: CASSRDRANTEAFF.

This clone occurred a few times. The J gene is TRBJ1-1, the V gene TRBV4-3; TRBD1 agrees at 10 bases. With 0 bases clipped from V and 5 bases from J, the junction kept 3 bases outside the gene matches. CDR1 and CDR2 from the germline V gene are LGHNA and YSLEER. The CDR3 sequence is 15 residues long. CDR3 sequence reads: CASSQEGQGRTEAFF. The CDR3 nucleotides are TGCGCCAGCAGCCAAGAGGGACAGGGGCGTACTGAAGCTTTCTTT.

The chain joins TRBV5-3 to TRBJ1-1; the D is unclear. TRBV5-3 is marked as an open reading frame, function uncertain. With 2 bases removed from V and 4 bases from J, the gap between germline ends came to 9 bases. The CDR3 runs to 13 residues. The CDR3 DNA reads TGTGCCAGAAGCTTTAAGGAGGGCACTGAAGCTTTCTTT. Its protein product is CARSFKEGTEAFF.

CDR3 nucleotide sequence: TGTGCCAGCAGGCCTAGACAGGGGGATGGCTACACCTTC. Encoded protein: CASRPRQGDGYTF. This rearrangement joins TRBV28 to TRBJ1-2; 9 nucleotides agree with TRBD1. V lost 6 bases, J lost 6 bases, and 5 bases stayed unmatched. The CDR3 runs to 13 residues. Germline lookup yields CDR1 MDHEN and CDR2 SYDVKM.

The rearrangement joins TRBV4-3 to TRBJ2-5; 8 bases align to TRBD2. The germline gives CDR1 LGHNA, CDR2 YSLEER. With V trimmed by 0 bases and J by 4 bases, 10 bases remained unmatched. The CDR3 is made up of 17 amino acids. The CDR3: CASSQDLGAGGGETQYF. CDR3 bases: TGCGCCAGCAGCCAAGATCTCGGTGCGGGGGGTGGAGAGACCCAGTACTTC.

The chain links TRBV27 to TRBJ2-1, with D maybe TRBD1 (6 bases). The germline V gene encodes CDR1 MNHEY and CDR2 SMNVEV (reference sequence). The V end lost 3 bases, the J end lost 6 bases, and 12 bases lay between the germline ends. This CDR3 is built from 14 residues. CDR3 bases: TGTGCCAGCAGTTTCTGGCAGGGGAGCAATGAGCAGTTCTTC. This gives the protein CASSFWQGSNEQFF.

This clone has only one observation. The rearrangement uses TRBV2 and TRBJ1-1; tentative D call: TRBD1 (6 bases). Germline V gene lookup returns CDR1 SNHLY and CDR2 FYNNEI. Trimming pared 4 bases from V and 4 bases from J, leaving 13 bases between. The CDR3 loop spans 14 amino acids. This CDR3 reads CASSVNRVGTEAFF. The CDR3 coding sequence is TGTGCCAGCAGTGTTAACAGGGTAGGCACTGAAGCTTTCTTT.

The chain joins TRBV4-2 to TRBJ2-7; 11 bases match TRBD2. V dropped 4 bases and J dropped 6; count of bases not matched to a gene: 11. CDR1 LGHNA and CDR2 YNFKEQ come from the germline V gene. The CDR3 is made up of 16 amino acids. CDR3 in amino acids: CASSRSGRAKTGEQYF. Written as DNA, the CDR3 is TGTGCCAGCAGCCGTAGCGGGAGGGCCAAAACCGGCGAGCAGTACTTC.

Only one count was recorded for this clone. One end of the junction is discordant with germline, which a read error may explain. The CDR3 loop reads CASSQERVGTSRSF. In nucleotides, the CDR3 is TGTGCCAGCAGCCAAGAGCGGGTGGGGACTAGTCGTTCCTTC. The chain joins TRBV3-1 (or the pseudogene TRBV3-2) to TRBJ2-7, with TRBD2 matching over 8 bases. The CDR3 has 14 residues. Germline CDR1 LGHDT, CDR2 YNNKEL (reference sequence).

The chain has TRBV9 and TRBJ2-7; D unclear. This CDR3 contains 11 residues. V lost 7 bases and J lost 6, with 11 bases in between. In germline, CDR1 is SGDLS, CDR2 YYNGEE. This CDR3 reads CASGPSSEQYF. As DNA, the CDR3 is TGTGCCAGCGGGCCATCCAGCGAGCAGTACTTC.

The rearrangement uses TRBV12-3 or TRBV12-4 and TRBJ1-2, with D hard to call. With 3 bases removed from V and 6 bases from J, the gap between germline ends came to 11 bases. This CDR3 has 13 residues. The CDR3 here is CASSFAGMDGYTF. The CDR3 DNA reads TGTGCCAGCAGTTTCGCGGGGATGGATGGCTACACCTTC.